The sequence of this T cell receptor (beta chain) was determined in a study of beta chain features in type 1 diabetes. Germline CDR1 reads SGHRS; CDR2 reads YFSETQ. The CDR3 extends over 15 amino acids. Study-wide results and limits: A closer apparent resemblance between naive, central memory and Treg TCRB repertoires was seen in patients than in healthy donors.

This clone was observed a handful of times. What it recognizes is unknown. At one boundary the junction diverges from the germline segment, which might be a read error. Of the isolated RNA, all was reverse transcribed, and so the sequenced material was expressed TCRB transcripts. The assay was immunoSEQ multiplex PCR, and TCRdb's table has in-frame clones only and misses some. The table lists 400,000 to 550,000 clones, roughly 10% of them singletons. What was sequenced was naive CD4+ T cells from blood. The chain joins TRBV5-1 to TRBJ2-2; 12 positions agree with TRBD2. The receptor was derived from a young woman in good health. Written as DNA, the CDR3 is TGCGCCAGCCGGACTAGCGGGGACAACACTGGGGAGCTGTTTTTT. Translating it yields CASRTSGDNTGELFF.